A selection of T cell receptor beta chains follows, all from one sample in a study of cytomegalovirus exposure and HLA in healthy donors. TCRdb's copy holds only in-frame clones and misses some; the assay was immunoSEQ multiplex PCR. The table has roughly 190,000 clones, 60% to 80% seen once; the top ten hold less than 2%. The sample was PBMCs. The receptors here all came from a woman under 30 in good health and CMV-seronegative. Each CDR3 is given with its conserved first and last residue. D genes are given only for firm matches. Some rows have no size entry. The others give once, few or many, or a class for an expanded clone.

J: TRBJ2-3
size: .
D: TRBD2
V: TRBV7-3
CDR3: CASSLKGWTSGKGPDTQYF
DNA: TGTGCCAGCAGCTTAAAGGGTTGGACTAGCGGGAAGGGCCCAGATACGCAGTATTTT

J: TRBJ1-3
size: few
D: TRBD1
V: TRBV27
CDR3: CASSFRGQGGNTIYF
DNA: TGTGCCAGCAGTTTTCGCGGACAGGGTGGAAACACCATATATTTT

J: TRBJ1-1
size: .
D: .
V: TRBV5-6
CDR3: CASSPAGIPEAFF
DNA: TGTGCCAGCAGCCCGGCCGGGATCCCTGAAGCTTTCTTT

J: TRBJ2-7
size: .
D: TRBD1
V: TRBV28
CDR3: CASSSSGTGFEQYF
DNA: TGTGCCAGCAGTTCTTCCGGGACAGGGTTCGAGCAGTACTTC

J: TRBJ2-7
size: .
D: .
V: TRBV25-1
CDR3: CASSEYFTSGEGEQYF
DNA: TGTGCCAGCAGTGAATATTTTACTTCGGGAGAAGGCGAGCAGTACTTC

J: TRBJ1-4
size: .
D: .
V: TRBV4-2
CDR3: CASSQSRGHNEKLFF
DNA: TGTGCCAGCAGCCAATCCCGCGGGCATAATGAAAAACTGTTTTTT

J: TRBJ2-7
size: once
D: .
V: TRBV19
CDR3: CASSRDSGFGEQYF
DNA: TGTGCCAGTAGCCGGGACTCCGGATTCGGGGAGCAGTACTTC

J: TRBJ1-4
size: .
D: .
V: TRBV7-3
CDR3: CASSKAGTSNEKLFF
DNA: TGTGCCAGCAGCAAAGCCGGGACTTCTAATGAAAAACTGTTTTTT

J: TRBJ1-5
size: .
D: .
V: TRBV6-6
CDR3: CASRRPGEQPQHF
DNA: TGTGCCAGCAGGAGGCCCGGCGAACAGCCCCAGCATTTT

J: TRBJ2-7
size: .
D: .
V: TRBV18
CDR3: CASSPPRGQGDEQYF
DNA: TGTGCCAGCTCACCACCTAGGGGCCAAGGTGACGAGCAGTACTTC

J: TRBJ2-7
size: .
D: TRBD2
V: TRBV7-9
CDR3: CASSSSGLAVSYEQYF
DNA: TGTGCCAGCAGCTCCTCGGGACTAGCGGTCTCCTACGAGCAGTACTTC

J: TRBJ1-6
size: .
D: .
V: TRBV28
CDR3: CASSTQSGTRYNSPLHF
DNA: TGTGCCAGCAGTACCCAGTCGGGGACACGCTATAATTCACCCCTCCACTTT

J: TRBJ2-3
size: .
D: .
V: TRBV9
CDR3: CASSAQRSSTDTQYF
DNA: TGTGCCAGCAGCGCACAGAGATCTAGCACAGATACGCAGTATTTT

J: TRBJ1-2
size: .
D: .
V: TRBV7-9
CDR3: CASSSRVFYGYTF
DNA: TGTGCCAGCAGCTCCAGGGTTTTCTATGGCTACACCTTC

J: TRBJ1-1
size: .
D: .
V: TRBV2
CDR3: CASMRGSNTEAFF
DNA: TGTGCCAGCATGAGGGGGTCGAACACTGAAGCTTTCTTT

J: TRBJ1-4
size: .
D: .
V: TRBV28
CDR3: CASIGEGGKLFF
DNA: TGTGCCAGCATCGGGGAGGGGGGAAAACTGTTTTTT

J: TRBJ2-5
size: .
D: TRBD1
V: TRBV28
CDR3: CASTRGQGMKTQYF
DNA: TGTGCCAGTACTCGGGGACAGGGGATGAAGACCCAGTACTTC

J: TRBJ2-2
size: .
D: .
V: TRBV5-1
CDR3: CASSFVLNTGELFF
DNA: TGCGCCAGCAGCTTTGTCCTGAACACCGGGGAGCTGTTTTTT

J: TRBJ1-5
size: .
D: TRBD1
V: TRBV27
CDR3: CASSWDRRNQPQHF
DNA: TGTGCCAGCAGTTGGGACAGACGGAATCAGCCCCAGCATTTT

J: TRBJ1-5
size: .
D: .
V: TRBV19
CDR3: CASTELNNQPQHF
DNA: TGTGCCAGTACTGAGTTGAATAATCAGCCCCAGCATTTT

J: TRBJ1-3
size: .
D: .
V: TRBV11-2
CDR3: CASSNFPWAGNTIYF
DNA: TGTGCCAGCAGCAATTTTCCGTGGGCGGGAAACACCATATATTTT

J: TRBJ1-2
size: .
D: .
V: TRBV2
CDR3: CASRRPLGYGYTF
DNA: TGTGCCAGCAGGCGGCCTCTTGGCTATGGCTACACCTTC

J: TRBJ2-7
size: .
D: TRBD1
V: TRBV19
CDR3: CASSAASYRDSLRLRSYEQYF
DNA: TGTGCCAGTAGTGCCGCCAGCTATCGGGACAGCCTGAGATTAAGATCCTACGAGCAGTACTTC

J: TRBJ2-7
size: .
D: TRBD2
V: TRBV6-1
CDR3: CASSEYGSGGIF
DNA: TGTGCCAGCAGTGAATATGGTAGCGGGGGGATCTTC

J: TRBJ2-5
size: .
D: TRBD2
V: TRBV10-2
CDR3: CASSARGTSEGTQYF
DNA: TGCGCCAGCAGTGCGCGAGGGACTAGCGAAGGGACCCAGTACTTC

J: TRBJ2-3
size: .
D: TRBD1
V: TRBV18
CDR3: CASSLQKTGSDTQYF
DNA: TGTGCCAGCTCACTCCAAAAGACAGGGTCAGATACGCAGTATTTT

J: TRBJ2-7
size: .
D: .
V: TRBV28
CDR3: CASSFVTGRRGEQYF
DNA: TGTGCCAGCAGTTTCGTAACCGGGAGAAGAGGCGAGCAGTACTTC